The rows below give T cell receptor beta chains drawn from one sample of a study of spatial heterogeneity in lung cancer. TCRdb used MiXCR to reprocess the 5' RACE reads, holding one entry per CDR3 protein. The data contain under 3,000 distinct CDR3 sequences, more than 6.5% of them singletons. Material: lung tumor tissue, obtained at surgery. Receptors were obtained from a female donor with early-stage non-small cell lung cancer. Each CDR3 is given with its conserved first and last residue. A D gene is named only where the DNA matches it firmly. Not all rows give a size; the values are once, few, many and, for expanded clones, a class.

clone_size	d_call	v_call	j_call	cdr3_aa	cdr3_nt
many	TRBD1	TRBV9	TRBJ1-5	CASSVSTGTNQPQHF	TGTGCCAGCAGCGTATCGACAGGGACTAATCAGCCCCAGCATTTT
medium-sized	TRBD1	TRBV19	TRBJ2-1	CASRSEGQGSNEQFF	TGTGCCAGTAGATCGGAGGGACAGGGCAGCAATGAGCAGTTCTTC
medium-sized	.	TRBV28	TRBJ2-4	CASSFSAGKNIQYF	TGTGCCAGCAGTTTCTCGGCAGGGAAAAACATTCAGTACTTC
medium-sized	.	TRBV4-3	TRBJ2-2	CASSQGDERSGELFF	TGCGCCAGCAGCCAAGGAGACGAGAGGAGCGGGGAGCTGTTTTTT
medium-sized	TRBD2	TRBV15	TRBJ2-2	CATSRDQSSGTGELFF	TGTGCCACCAGCAGAGATCAGTCTAGCGGGACCGGGGAGCTGTTTTTT
few	TRBD1	TRBV3-1	TRBJ1-1	CASSPRDRGWTEAFF	TGTGCCAGCAGCCCCCGGGACAGGGGGTGGACTGAAGCTTTCTTT
medium-sized	TRBD2	TRBV20-1	TRBJ2-3	CSASSAGETDTQYF	TGCAGTGCTTCATCAGCGGGAGAAACAGATACGCAGTATTTT
.	.	TRBV13	TRBJ2-3	CASSTRQVSTDTQYF	TGTGCCAGCAGCACCAGACAGGTTAGCACAGATACGCAGTATTTT
medium-sized	.	TRBV7-8	TRBJ2-7	CASGHRGSEQYF	TGTGCCAGCGGACACCGGGGAAGCGAGCAGTACTTC
many	TRBD1	TRBV24-1	TRBJ1-2	CATSDLRTGYGYTF	TGTGCCACCAGTGATTTACGGACAGGCTATGGCTACACCTTC
many	TRBD2	TRBV24-1	TRBJ2-1	CATSDLGTSEPNEQFF	TGTGCCACCAGTGACCTCGGGACTAGCGAACCTAATGAGCAGTTCTTC
medium-sized	.	TRBV12-3/TRBV12-4	TRBJ1-1	CASRNLESTEAFF	TGTGCCAGCAGGAACCTAGAAAGCACTGAAGCTTTCTTT
medium-sized	.	TRBV27	TRBJ2-2	CASSPDVTRTGELFF	TGTGCCAGCAGCCCCGACGTTACGAGGACCGGGGAGCTGTTTTTT
large	TRBD2	TRBV7-9	TRBJ2-1	CASSLGLAGNNEQFF	TGTGCCAGCAGCCTCGGACTAGCGGGAAACAATGAGCAGTTCTTC
medium-sized	.	TRBV6-6	TRBJ2-7	CASSWKGIYEQYF	TGTGCCAGCAGTTGGAAGGGTATCTACGAGCAGTACTTC